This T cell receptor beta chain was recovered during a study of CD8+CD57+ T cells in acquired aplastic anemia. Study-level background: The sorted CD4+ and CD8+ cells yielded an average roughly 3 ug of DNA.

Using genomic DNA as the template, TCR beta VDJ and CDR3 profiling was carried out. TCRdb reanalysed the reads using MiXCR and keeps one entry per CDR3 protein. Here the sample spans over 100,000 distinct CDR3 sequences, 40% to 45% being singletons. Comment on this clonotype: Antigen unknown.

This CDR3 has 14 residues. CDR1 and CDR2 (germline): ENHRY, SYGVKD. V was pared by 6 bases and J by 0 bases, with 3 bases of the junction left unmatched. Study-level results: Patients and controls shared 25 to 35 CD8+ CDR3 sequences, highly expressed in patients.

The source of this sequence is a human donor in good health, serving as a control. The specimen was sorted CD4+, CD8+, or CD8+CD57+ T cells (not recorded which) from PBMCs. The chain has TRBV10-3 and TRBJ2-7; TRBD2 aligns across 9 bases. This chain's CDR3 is CAIRPTSGSYEQYF. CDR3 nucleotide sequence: TGTGCCATCAGGCCGACTAGCGGCTCCTACGAGCAGTACTTC.